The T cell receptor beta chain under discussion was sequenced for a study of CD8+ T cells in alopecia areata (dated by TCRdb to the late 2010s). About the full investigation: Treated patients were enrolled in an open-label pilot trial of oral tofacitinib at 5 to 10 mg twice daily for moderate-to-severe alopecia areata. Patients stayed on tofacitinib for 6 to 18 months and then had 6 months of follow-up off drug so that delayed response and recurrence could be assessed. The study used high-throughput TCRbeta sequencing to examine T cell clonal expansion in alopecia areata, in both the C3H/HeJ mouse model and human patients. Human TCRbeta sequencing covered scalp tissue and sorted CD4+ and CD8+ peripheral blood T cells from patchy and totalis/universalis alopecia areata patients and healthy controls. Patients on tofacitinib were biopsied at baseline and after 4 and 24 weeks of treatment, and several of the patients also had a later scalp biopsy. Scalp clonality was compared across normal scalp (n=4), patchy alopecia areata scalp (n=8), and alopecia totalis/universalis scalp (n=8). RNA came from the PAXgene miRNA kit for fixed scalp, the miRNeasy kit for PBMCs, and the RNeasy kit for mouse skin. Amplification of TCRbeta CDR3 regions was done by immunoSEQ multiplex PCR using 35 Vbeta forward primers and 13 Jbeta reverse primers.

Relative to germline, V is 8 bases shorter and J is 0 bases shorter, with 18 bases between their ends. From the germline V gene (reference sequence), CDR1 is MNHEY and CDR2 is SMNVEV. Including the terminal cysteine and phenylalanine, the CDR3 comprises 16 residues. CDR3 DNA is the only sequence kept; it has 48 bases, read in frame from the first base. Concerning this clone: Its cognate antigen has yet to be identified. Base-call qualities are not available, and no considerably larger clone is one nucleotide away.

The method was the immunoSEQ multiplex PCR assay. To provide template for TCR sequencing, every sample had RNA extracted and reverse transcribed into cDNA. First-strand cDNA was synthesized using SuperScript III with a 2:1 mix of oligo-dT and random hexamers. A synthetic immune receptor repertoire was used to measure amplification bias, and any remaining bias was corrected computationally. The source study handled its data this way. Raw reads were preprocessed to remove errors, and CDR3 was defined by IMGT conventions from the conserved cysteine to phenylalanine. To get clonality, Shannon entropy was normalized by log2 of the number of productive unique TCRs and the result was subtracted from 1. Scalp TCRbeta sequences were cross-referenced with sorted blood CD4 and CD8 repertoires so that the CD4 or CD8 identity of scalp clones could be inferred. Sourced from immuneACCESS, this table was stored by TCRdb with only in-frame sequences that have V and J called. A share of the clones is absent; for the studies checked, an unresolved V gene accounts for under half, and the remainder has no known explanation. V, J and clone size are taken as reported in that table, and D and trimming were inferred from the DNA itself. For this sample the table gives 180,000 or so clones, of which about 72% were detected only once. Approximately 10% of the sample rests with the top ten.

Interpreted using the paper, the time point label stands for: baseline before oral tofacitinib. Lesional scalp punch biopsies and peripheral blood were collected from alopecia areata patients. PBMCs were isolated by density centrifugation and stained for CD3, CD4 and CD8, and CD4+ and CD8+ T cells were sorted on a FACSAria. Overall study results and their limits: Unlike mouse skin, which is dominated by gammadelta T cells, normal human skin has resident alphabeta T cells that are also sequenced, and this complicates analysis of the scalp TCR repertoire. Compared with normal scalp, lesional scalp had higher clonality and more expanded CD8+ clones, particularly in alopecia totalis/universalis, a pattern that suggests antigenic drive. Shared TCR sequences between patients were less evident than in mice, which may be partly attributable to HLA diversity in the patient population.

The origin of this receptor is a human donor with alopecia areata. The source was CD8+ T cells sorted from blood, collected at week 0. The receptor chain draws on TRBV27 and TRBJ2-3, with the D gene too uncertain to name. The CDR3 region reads CASSPVGAQSTDTQYF. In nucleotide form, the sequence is TGTGCCAGCTCCCCGGTTGGAGCGCAAAGCACAGATACGCAGTATTTT.